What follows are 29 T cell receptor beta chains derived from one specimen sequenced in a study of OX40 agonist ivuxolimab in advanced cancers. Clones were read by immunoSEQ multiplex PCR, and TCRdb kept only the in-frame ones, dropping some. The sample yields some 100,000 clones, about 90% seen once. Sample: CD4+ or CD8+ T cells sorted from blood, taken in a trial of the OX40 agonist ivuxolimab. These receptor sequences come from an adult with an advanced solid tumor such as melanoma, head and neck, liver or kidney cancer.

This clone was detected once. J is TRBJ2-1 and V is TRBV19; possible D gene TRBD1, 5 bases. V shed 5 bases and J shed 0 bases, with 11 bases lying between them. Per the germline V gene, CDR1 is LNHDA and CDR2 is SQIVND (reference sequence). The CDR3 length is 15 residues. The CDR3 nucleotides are TGTGCCAGTAGTCGCCGAGACAGCTCCTACAATGAGCAGTTCTTC. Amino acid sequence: CASSRRDSSYNEQFF. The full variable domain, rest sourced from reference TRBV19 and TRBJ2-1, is DGGITQSPKYLFRKEGQNVTLSCEQNLNHDAMYWYRQDPGQGLRLIYYSQIVNDFQKGDIAEGYSVSREKKESFPLTVTSAQKNPTAFYLCASSRRDSSYNEQFFGPGTRLTVL.

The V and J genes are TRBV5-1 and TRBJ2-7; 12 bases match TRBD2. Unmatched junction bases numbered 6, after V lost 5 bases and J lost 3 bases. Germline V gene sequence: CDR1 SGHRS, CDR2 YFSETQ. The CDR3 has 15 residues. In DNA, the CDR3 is TGCGCCAGCAGATTCACGACTAGCGGGAGCTACGAGCAGTACTTC. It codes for CASRFTTSGSYEQYF.

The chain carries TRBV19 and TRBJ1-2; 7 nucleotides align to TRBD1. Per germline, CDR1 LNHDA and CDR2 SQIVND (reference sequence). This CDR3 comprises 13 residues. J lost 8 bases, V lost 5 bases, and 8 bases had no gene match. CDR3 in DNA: TGTGCCAGTAGTGAACAGGGGAGGACGGGCTACACCTTC. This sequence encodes CASSEQGRTGYTF.

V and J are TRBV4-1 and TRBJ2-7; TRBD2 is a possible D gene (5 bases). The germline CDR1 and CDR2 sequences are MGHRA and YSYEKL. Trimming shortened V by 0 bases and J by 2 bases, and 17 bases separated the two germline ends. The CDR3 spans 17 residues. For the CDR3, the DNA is TGCGCCAGCAGCCAAGATTGGGCGCCGAGGGAAACCTACGAGCAGTACTTC. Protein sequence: CASSQDWAPRETYEQYF.

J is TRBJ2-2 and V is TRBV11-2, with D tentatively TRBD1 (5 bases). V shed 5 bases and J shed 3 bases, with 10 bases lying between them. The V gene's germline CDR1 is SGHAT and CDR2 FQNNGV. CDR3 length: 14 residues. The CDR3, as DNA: TGTGCCAGCAGCCCGACCAGGGACACCGGGGAGCTGTTTTTT. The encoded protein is CASSPTRDTGELFF.

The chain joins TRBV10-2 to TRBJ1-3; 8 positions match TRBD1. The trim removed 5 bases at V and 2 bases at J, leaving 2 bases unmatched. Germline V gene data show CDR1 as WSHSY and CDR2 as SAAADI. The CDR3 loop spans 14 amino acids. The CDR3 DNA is TGCGCCAGCAGTCAGGGGGCCGCTGGAAACACCATATATTTT. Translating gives CASSQGAAGNTIYF.

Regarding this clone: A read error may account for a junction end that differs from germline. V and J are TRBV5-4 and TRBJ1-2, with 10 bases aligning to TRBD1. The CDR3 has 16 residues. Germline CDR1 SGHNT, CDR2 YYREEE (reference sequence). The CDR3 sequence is CASSRAGTGAAYGYTF. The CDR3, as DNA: TGCGCCAGCAGCCGTGCCGGGACAGGGGCCGCCTATGGCTACACCTTC.

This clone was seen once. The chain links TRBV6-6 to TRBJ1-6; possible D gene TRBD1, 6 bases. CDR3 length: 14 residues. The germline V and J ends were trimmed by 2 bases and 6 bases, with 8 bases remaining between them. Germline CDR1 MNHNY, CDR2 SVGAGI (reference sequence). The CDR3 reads CASSYGGGNSPLHF. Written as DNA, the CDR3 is TGTGCCAGCAGTTACGGGGGCGGTAATTCACCCCTCCACTTT.

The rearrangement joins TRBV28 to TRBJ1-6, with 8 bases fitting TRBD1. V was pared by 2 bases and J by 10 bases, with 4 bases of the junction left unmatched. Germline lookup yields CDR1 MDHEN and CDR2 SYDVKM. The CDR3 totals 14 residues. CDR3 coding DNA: TGTGCCAGCAGTTTACCGACAGGGGTCTCACCCCTCCACTTT. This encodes CASSLPTGVSPLHF.

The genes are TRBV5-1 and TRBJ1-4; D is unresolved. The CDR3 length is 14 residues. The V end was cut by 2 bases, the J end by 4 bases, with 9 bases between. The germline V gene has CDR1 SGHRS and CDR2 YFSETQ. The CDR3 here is CASSLLRLNEKLFF. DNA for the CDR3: TGCGCCAGCAGCTTATTAAGACTTAATGAAAAACTGTTTTTT.

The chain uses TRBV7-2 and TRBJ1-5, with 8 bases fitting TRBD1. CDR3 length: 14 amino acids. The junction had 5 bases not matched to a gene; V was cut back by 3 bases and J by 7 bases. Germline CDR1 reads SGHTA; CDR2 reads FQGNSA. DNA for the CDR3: TGTGCCAGCAGCTTCCGACAGGGGACCCAGCCCCAGCATTTT. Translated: CASSFRQGTQPQHF.

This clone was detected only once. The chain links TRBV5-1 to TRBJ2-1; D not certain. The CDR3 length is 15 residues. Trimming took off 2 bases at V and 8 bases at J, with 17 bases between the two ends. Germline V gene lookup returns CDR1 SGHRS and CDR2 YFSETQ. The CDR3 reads CASSFGGSDGDEQFF. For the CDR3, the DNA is TGCGCCAGCAGCTTTGGTGGATCGGATGGCGATGAGCAGTTCTTC.

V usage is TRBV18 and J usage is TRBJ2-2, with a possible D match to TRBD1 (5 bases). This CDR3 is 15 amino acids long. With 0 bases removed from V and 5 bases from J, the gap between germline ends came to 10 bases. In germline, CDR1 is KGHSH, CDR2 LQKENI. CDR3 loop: CASSPPQGRTGELFF. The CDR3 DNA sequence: TGTGCCAGCTCACCACCCCAGGGTAGGACCGGGGAGCTGTTTTTT.

CDR3 nucleotides: TGTGCCAGCAGTCCAGGGCAAGAGACCCAGTACTTC. Residues: CASSPGQETQYF. The chain joins TRBV11-1 to TRBJ2-5, with a weak D call TRBD1 (5 bases). Germline values: CDR1 SGHAT, CDR2 FQDESV (reference sequence). The CDR3 runs to 12 residues. V was trimmed by 6 bases and J by 2 bases, leaving 7 bases between them.

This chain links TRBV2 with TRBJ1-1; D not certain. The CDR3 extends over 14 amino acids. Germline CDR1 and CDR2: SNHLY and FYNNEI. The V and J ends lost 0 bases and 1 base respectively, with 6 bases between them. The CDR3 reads CASSEARQNTEAFF. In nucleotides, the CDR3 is TGTGCCAGCAGTGAAGCGCGTCAGAACACTGAAGCTTTCTTT.

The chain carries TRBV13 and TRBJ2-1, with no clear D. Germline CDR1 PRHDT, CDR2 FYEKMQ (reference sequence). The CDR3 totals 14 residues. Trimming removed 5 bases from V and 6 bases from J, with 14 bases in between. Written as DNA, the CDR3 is TGTGCCAGCAGCGATACTCGAAGGAGCAATGAGCAGTTCTTC. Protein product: CASSDTRRSNEQFF.

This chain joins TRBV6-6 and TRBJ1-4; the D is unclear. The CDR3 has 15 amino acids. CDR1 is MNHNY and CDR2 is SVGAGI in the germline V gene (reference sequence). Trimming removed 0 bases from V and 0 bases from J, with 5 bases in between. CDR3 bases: TGTGCCAGCAGTTACTCGGGAGCAACTAATGAAAAACTGTTTTTT. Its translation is CASSYSGATNEKLFF.

The DNA for the CDR3 is TGTGCCAGCAGTCGACAGGGGTGGGGGAACACTGAAGCTTTCTTT. Translation: CASSRQGWGNTEAFF. The rearrangement links TRBV6-5 to TRBJ1-1, with 8 bases fitting TRBD1. The V gene end was trimmed by 5 bases and the J gene end by 1 base; junction bases not matched to a gene: 6. Germline V lookup: CDR1 MNHEY, CDR2 SVGAGI. The CDR3 sequence is 15 residues long.

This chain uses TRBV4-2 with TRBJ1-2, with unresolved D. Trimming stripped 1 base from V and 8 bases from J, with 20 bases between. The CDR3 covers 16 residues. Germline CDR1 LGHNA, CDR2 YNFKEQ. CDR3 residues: CASSQVYIAAVRGYTF. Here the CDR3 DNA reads TGTGCCAGCAGCCAAGTTTACATCGCGGCAGTGCGCGGCTACACCTTC.

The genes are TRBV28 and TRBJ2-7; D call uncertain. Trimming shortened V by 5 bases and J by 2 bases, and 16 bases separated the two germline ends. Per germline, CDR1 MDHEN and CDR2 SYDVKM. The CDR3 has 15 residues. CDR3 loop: CASSIITPSAYEQYF. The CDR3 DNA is TGTGCCAGCAGTATAATAACACCAAGCGCCTACGAGCAGTACTTC.

CDR3 nucleotide sequence: TGCGCCAGCAGCTTGTCGTCAGGAATTACCGGGGAGCTGTTTTTT. This codes for CASSLSSGITGELFF. V and J are TRBV5-1 and TRBJ2-2; no clear D. The CDR3 totals 15 residues. The V end was cut by 1 base, the J end by 5 bases, with 12 bases between. CDR1 is SGHRS, CDR2 YFSETQ, per germline.

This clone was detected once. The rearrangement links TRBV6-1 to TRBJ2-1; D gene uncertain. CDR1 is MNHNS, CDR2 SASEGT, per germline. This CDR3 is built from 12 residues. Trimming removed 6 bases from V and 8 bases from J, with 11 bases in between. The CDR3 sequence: CASSSLRHEQFF. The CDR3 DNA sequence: TGTGCCAGCAGCTCACTGAGGCATGAGCAGTTCTTC.

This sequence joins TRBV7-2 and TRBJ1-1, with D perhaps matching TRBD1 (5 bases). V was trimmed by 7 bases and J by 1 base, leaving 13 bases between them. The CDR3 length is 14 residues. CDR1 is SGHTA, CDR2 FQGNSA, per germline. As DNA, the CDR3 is TGTGCCAGCACCGTAGCAGGGTGGAACACTGAAGCTTTCTTT. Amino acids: CASTVAGWNTEAFF.

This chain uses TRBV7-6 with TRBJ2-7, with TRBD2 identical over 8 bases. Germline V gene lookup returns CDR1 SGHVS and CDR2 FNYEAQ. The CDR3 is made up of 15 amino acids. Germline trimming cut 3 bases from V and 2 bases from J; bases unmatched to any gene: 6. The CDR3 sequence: CASSFYSGAPYEQYF. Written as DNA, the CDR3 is TGTGCCAGCAGCTTTTATAGCGGGGCACCCTACGAGCAGTACTTC.

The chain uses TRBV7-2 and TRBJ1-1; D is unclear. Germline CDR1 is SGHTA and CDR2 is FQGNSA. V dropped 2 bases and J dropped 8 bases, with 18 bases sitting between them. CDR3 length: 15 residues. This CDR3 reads CASSLPNTETIEAFF. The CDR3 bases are TGTGCCAGCAGCTTACCCAATACAGAGACAATAGAAGCTTTCTTT.

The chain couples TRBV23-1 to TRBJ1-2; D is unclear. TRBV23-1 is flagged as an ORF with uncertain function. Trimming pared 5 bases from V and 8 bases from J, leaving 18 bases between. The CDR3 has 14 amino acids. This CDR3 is CASSTPVGGLGYTF. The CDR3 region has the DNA TGCGCCAGCAGTACTCCCGTCGGAGGGCTCGGCTACACCTTC.

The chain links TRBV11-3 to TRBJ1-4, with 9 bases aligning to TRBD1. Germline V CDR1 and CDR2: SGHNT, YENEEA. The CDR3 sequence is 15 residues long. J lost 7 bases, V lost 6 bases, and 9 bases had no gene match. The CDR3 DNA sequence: TGTGCCAGCAGTCGCACAGGGGGCCCGGGTGAAAAACTGTTTTTT. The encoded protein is CASSRTGGPGEKLFF.

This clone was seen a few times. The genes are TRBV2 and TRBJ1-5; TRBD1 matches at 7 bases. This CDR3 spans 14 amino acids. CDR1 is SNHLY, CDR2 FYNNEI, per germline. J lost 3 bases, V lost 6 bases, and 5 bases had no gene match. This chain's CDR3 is CASRSGQDNQPQHF. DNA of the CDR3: TGTGCCAGCAGATCAGGACAGGACAATCAGCCCCAGCATTTT.

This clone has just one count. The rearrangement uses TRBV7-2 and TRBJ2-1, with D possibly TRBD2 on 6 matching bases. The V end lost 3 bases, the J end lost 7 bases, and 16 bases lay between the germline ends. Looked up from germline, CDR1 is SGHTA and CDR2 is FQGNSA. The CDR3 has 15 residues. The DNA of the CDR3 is TGTGCCAGCAGCTTCTGGGCTAGCGTGACAAATGAGCAGTTCTTC. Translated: CASSFWASVTNEQFF.